This T cell receptor (beta chain) emerged from a study of PD-L1 blockade in urothelial cancer. Study as a whole: Patients arrived having already received 0 to 3 prior chemotherapy regimens. At 3 weeks after treatment start (second dose) and again at 6 weeks, blood was analyzed. When blood samples were assessed, the median T cell count was 141,255.

The CDR3 sequence is 16 residues long. Germline CDR1 and CDR2: SNHLY and FYNNEI. The V and J ends lost 6 bases and 5 bases, in that order; junction bases with no gene match: 8. Time point reported: pretreatment peripheral blood. The protocol was immunoSEQ multiplex PCR, while the TCRdb copy is restricted to in-frame clones and leaves out a portion. Among roughly 67,000 clones listed, approximately 83% were seen once. The TCR sequence derives from a man aged 60-69 years with urothelial cancer. The specimen was PBMCs, collected around atezolizumab (anti-PD-L1) treatment. The rearrangement uses TRBV2 and TRBJ2-3, with 13 positions matching TRBD2. CDR3 residues: CASRDRTSGGIDTQYF. The CDR3 DNA follows: TGTGCCAGCAGGGATAGGACTAGCGGGGGAATAGATACGCAGTATTTT.